The count of the clone carrying this TCR beta chain is one. This record comes from a study of CD8 T cells in Susac syndrome. RNA, at about 0.45 to 1 ug, was reverse transcribed with random hexamers. Amplification of TCR beta CDR3 used immunoSEQ multiplex PCR across 54 Vbeta and 13 Jbeta. TCRdb re-analysed the immunoSEQ multiplex PCR reads in MiXCR, keeping a single row per CDR3 protein. The sample has 65,000 to 80,000 distinct CDR3 sequences; roughly 90% are singletons. The CDR3 runs to 15 residues. Trimming left V 2 bases short and J 4 bases short, with 14 bases between. The CD8+ and CD4+ T cells were isolated magnetically using a negative isolation approach, whereas the TEMRA cells were enriched by FACS.

Sample: CD8+ T cells from PBMCs. The chain links TRBV12-3 or TRBV12-4 to TRBJ2-5; D may match TRBD1 or TRBD2 (6 bases each). The source of this sequence is a human donor with multiple sclerosis. CDR3 region: CASSLRGVSAETQYF. In DNA, the CDR3 is TGTGCCAGCAGTTTAAGGGGGGTGTCGGCAGAGACCCAGTACTTC.